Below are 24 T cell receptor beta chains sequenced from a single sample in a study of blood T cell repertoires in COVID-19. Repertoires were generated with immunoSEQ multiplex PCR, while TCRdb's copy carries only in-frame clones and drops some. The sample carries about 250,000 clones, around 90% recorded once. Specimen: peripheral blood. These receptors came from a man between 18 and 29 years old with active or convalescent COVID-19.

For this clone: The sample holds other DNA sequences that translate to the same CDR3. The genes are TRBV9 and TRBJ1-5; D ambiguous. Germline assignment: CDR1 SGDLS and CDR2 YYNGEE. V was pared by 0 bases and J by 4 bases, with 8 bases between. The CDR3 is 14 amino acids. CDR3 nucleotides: TGTGCCAGCAGCGTAGGGGCTGATAATCAGCCCCAGCATTTT. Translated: CASSVGADNQPQHF.

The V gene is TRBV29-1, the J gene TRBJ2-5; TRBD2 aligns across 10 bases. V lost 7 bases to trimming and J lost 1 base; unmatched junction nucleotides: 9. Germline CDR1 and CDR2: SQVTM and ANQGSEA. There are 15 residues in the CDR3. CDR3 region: CSALSSGGTQETQYF. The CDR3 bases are TGCAGCGCCCTGAGTAGCGGGGGGACCCAAGAGACCCAGTACTTC.

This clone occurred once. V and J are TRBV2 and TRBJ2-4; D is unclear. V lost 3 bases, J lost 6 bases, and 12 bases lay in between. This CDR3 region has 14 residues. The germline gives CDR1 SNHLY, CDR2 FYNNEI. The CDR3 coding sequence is TGTGCCAGCAGTGACGGTAGATCTAGAAACATTCAGTACTTC. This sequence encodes CASSDGRSRNIQYF.

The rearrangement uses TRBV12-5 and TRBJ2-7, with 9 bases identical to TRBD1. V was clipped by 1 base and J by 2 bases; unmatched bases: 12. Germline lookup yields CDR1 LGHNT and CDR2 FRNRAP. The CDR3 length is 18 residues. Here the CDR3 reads CASGLGTGWDRAAYEQYF. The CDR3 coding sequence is TGTGCTAGTGGTTTGGGTACGGGGTGGGACAGGGCTGCCTACGAGCAGTACTTC.

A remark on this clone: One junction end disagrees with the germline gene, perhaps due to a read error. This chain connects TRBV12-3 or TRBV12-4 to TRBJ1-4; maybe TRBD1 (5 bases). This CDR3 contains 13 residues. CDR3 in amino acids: CASSLALGVELSF. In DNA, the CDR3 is TGTGCCAGCAGTTTAGCGCTAGGGGTCGAACTGTCTTTT.

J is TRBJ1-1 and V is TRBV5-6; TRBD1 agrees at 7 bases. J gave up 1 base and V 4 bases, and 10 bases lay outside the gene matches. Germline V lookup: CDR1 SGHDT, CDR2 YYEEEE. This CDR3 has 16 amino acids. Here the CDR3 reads CASSDPLGTANTEAFF. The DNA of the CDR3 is TGTGCCAGCAGCGATCCACTCGGGACAGCGAACACTGAAGCTTTCTTT.

The DNA for the CDR3 is TGCAGCTCCACCGGGCAGGGGGCGACTGAAGCTTTCTTT. This translates into CSSTGQGATEAFF. The rearrangement joins TRBV29-1 to TRBJ1-1; 8 positions match TRBD1. J lost 5 bases, V lost 8 bases, and 10 bases had no gene match. Per the germline V gene, CDR1 is SQVTM and CDR2 is ANQGSEA. CDR3 length: 13 residues.

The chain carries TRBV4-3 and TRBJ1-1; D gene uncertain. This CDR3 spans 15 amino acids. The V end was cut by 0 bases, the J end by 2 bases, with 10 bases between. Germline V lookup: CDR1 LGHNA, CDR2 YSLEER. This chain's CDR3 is CASSQDGRSNTEAFF. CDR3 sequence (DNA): TGCGCCAGCAGCCAAGATGGCAGATCAAACACTGAAGCTTTCTTT.

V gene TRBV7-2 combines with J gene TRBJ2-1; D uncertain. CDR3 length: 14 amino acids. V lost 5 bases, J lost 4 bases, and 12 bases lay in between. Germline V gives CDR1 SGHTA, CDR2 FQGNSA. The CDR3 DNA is TGTGCCAGCAGCGCCCAGATATCTTACAATGAGCAGTTCTTC. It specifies CASSAQISYNEQFF.

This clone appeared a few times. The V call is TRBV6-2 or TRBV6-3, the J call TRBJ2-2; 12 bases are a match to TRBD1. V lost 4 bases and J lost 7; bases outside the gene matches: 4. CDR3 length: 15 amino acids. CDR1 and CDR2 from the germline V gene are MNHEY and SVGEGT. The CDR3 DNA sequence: TGTGCCAGCAGTTTACGGGACAGGGGGCACGGGGAGCTGTTTTTT. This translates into CASSLRDRGHGELFF.

This chain's CDR3 is CASSPGVNEQYF. The CDR3 nucleotides read TGTGCCAGCTCACCGGGCGTTAACGAGCAGTACTTC. The chain uses TRBV18 and TRBJ2-7; D call uncertain. Deletions cut 3 bases from V and 5 bases from J, with 8 bases between. The CDR3 is 12 residues long. Germline loops: CDR1 KGHSH, CDR2 LQKENI.

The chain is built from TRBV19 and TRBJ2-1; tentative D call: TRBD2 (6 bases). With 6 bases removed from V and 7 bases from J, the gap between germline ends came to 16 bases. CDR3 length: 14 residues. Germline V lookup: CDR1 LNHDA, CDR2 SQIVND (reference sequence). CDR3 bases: TGTGCCAGTAGCGGCCGGGACTGGATGAATGAGCAGTTCTTC. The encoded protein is CASSGRDWMNEQFF.

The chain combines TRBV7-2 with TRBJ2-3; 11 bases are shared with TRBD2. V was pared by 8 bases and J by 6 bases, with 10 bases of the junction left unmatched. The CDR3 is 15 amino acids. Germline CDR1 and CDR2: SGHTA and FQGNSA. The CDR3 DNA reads TGTGCCAGCGCGATTAGCGGGAGGGCCGGGGATACGCAGTATTTT. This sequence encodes CASAISGRAGDTQYF.

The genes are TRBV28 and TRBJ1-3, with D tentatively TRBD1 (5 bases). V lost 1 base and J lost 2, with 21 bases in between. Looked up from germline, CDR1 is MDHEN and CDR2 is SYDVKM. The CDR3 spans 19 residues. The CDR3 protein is CASSLSRGLGTLTGNTIYF. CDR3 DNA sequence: TGTGCCAGCAGTTTATCGAGGGGACTGGGGACTTTGACTGGAAACACCATATATTTT. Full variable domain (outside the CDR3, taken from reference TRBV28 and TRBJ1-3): DVKVTQSSRYLVKRTGEKVFLECVQDMDHENMFWYRQDPGLGLRLIYFSYDVKMKEKGDIPEGYSVSREKKERFSLILESASTNQTSMYLCASSLSRGLGTLTGNTIYFGEGSWLTVV.

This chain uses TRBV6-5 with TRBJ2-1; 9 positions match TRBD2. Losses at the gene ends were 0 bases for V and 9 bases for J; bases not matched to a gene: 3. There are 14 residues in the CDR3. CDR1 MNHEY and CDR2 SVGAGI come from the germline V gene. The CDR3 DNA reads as TGTGCCAGCAGTTACTCTAGCGGGAGTGGTGAGCAGTTCTTC. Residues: CASSYSSGSGEQFF.

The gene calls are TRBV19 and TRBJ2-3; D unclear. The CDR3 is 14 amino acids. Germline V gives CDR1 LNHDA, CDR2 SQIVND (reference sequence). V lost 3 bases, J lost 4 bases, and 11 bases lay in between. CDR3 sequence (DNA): TGTGCCAGTAGTATGGTCTTACTGTCAGATACGCAGTATTTT. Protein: CASSMVLLSDTQYF. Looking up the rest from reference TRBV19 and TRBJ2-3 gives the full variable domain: DGGITQSPKYLFRKEGQNVTLSCEQNLNHDAMYWYRQDPGQGLRLIYYSQIVNDFQKGDIAEGYSVSREKKESFPLTVTSAQKNPTAFYLCASSMVLLSDTQYFGPGTRLTVL.

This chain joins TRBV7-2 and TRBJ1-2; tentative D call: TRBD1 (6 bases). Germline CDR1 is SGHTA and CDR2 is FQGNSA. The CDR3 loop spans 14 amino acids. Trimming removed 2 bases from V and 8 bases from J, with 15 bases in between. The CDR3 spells CASSLRGGQIGYTF. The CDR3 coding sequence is TGTGCCAGCAGCTTAAGAGGCGGACAGATCGGCTACACCTTC.

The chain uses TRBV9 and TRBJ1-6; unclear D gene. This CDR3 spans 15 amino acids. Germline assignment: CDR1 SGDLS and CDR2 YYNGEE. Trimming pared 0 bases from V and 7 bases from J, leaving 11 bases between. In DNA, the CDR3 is TGTGCCAGCAGCGTAGGAGGGTCGGGGAATTCACCCCTCCACTTT. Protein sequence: CASSVGGSGNSPLHF.

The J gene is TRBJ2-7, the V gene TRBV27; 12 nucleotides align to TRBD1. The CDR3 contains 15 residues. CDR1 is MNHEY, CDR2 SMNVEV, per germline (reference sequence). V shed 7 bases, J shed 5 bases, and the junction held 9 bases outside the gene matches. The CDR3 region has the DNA TGTGCCAGCAAAACACTAGGGACAGGGGGCCACGAGCAGTACTTC. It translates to CASKTLGTGGHEQYF.

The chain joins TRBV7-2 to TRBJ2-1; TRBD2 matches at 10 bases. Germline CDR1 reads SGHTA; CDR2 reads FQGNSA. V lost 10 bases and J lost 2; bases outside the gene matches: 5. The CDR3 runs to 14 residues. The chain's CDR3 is CATGSGRAYNEQFF. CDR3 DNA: TGTGCCACGGGGAGCGGGAGGGCCTACAATGAGCAGTTCTTC.

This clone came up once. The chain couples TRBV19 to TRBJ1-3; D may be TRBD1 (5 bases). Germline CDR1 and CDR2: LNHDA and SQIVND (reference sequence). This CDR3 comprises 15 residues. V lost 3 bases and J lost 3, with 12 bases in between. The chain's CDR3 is CASSISGTLGNTIYF. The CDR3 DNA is TGTGCCAGTAGTATCTCAGGGACTCTTGGAAACACCATATATTTT.

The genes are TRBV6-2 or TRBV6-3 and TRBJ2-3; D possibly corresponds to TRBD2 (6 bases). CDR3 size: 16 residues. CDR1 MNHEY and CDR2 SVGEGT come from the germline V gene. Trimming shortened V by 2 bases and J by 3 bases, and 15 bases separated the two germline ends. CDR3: CASSYLIQGGTDTQYF. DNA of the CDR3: TGTGCCAGCAGTTACCTTATCCAGGGAGGAACAGATACGCAGTATTTT.

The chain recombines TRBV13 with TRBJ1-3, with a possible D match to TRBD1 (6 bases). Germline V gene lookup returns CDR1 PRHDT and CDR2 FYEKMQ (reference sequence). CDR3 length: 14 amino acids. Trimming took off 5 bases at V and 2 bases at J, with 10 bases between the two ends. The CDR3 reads CASSTGSAGNTIYF. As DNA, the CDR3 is TGTGCCAGCAGCACAGGGTCTGCTGGAAACACCATATATTTT.

CDR3 sequence: CAWSSRGNEQFF. CDR3 nucleotide sequence: TGTGCCTGGAGTTCTCGGGGAAATGAGCAGTTCTTC. The rearrangement joins TRBV30 to TRBJ2-1; possible D gene TRBD2, 5 bases. The CDR3 runs 12 residues. The ends were cut back, 2 bases at V and 7 bases at J, with 9 bases in the middle. Germline assignment: CDR1 GTSNPN and CDR2 SVGIG (reference sequence).